This TCR beta chain was captured by sequencing in a study of human T cells and chemical hapten exposure. Whole-study context: Doses of diphenylcyclopropenone went to the patients' scalps weekly throughout the roughly 23-week study. The variation in per-sample TCR yields arose mainly from small differences in pooled library volumes.

Many counts were recorded for this clonotype. TCRdb reprocessed the RACE reads via MiXCR and lists one record per CDR3 protein. Of around 340,000 distinct CDR3 sequences in the sample, about 7% were seen once. Time point described: patch test 1, 2 weeks after DPC sensitization. Described treatment: therapeutic diphenylcyclopropenone sensitization with weekly scalp DPC. Non-pregnant alopecia patients aged 18 to 70, suitable for DPC therapy. V gave up 5 bases and J gave up 7 bases; unmatched junction bases: 7. Germline V gives CDR1 SGHVS, CDR2 FNYEAQ. This CDR3 is built from 16 residues. This chain links TRBV7-6 with TRBJ1-6; TRBD1 aligns across 11 bases. The sequencing here drew on whole blood, taken in connection with sensitization to the hapten diphenylcyclopropenone (DPC). This clonotype originated in a woman aged 18-35 years with alopecia areata. Some clones in this sample may be carry-over from other donors' samples. CDR3 sequence reads: CASSPGTGGANSPLHF. The CDR3 coding sequence is TGTGCCAGCAGCCCCGGGACAGGGGGAGCAAATTCACCCCTCCACTTT.